The 25 T cell receptor beta chains given below trace back to one sample, sequenced in a study of T-cell memory formation after mild COVID-19. TCRdb recomputed calls from the 5' RACE reads with MiXCR, one row per CDR3 protein. Of under 550,000 distinct CDR3 sequences in the sample, about a sixth were seen once. Sequencing was done on a sample of PBMCs or a T cell subset sorted from them (not recorded which). These receptors were collected from a man between 18 and 35 years old who had mild COVID-19 (a few samples of this study predate the infection). Cell type and time point are not known.

This chain links TRBV4-1 with TRBJ2-5; 10 bases are shared with TRBD2. Germline CDR1 reads MGHRA; CDR2 reads YSYEKL. CDR3 length equals 19 residues. V trimming: 2 bases; J trimming: 1 base; junction bases outside the gene matches: 13. The CDR3 nucleotides read TGCGCCAGCAGCCAACCTGCGGGGACTAGCGAAATTGTCCAAGAGACCCAGTACTTC. This translates into CASSQPAGTSEIVQETQYF.

This clonotype has a handful of counts. V usage is TRBV20-1 and J usage is TRBJ2-5; 9 bases fit TRBD1. V was clipped by 6 bases and J by 5 bases; unmatched bases: 13. CDR3 length: 15 residues. Germline-derived CDR1 and CDR2 are DFQATT and SNEGSKA (reference sequence). The CDR3 sequence is CSARPGGTGRETQYF. DNA for the CDR3: TGCAGTGCCAGACCCGGTGGGACAGGGCGGGAGACCCAGTACTTC.

The chain uses TRBV4-3 and TRBJ2-1; 9 bases match TRBD2. There are 19 residues in the CDR3. Germline CDR1 and CDR2: LGHNA and YSLEER. With V trimmed by 0 bases and J by 0 bases, 9 bases remained unmatched. CDR3 coding DNA: TGCGCCAGCAGCCAAGAACTCGGCGGGGGGGCCGACTCCTACAATGAGCAGTTCTTC. Translating gives CASSQELGGGADSYNEQFF.

The chain combines TRBV29-1 with TRBJ2-7, with 7 positions matching TRBD2. The length of the CDR3 is 14 residues. Looked up from germline, CDR1 is SQVTM and CDR2 is ANQGSEA. Unmatched junction bases numbered 5, after V lost 0 bases and J lost 3 bases. The CDR3, as DNA: TGCAGCGTTGAAGATGAGGGAGGGCACTACGAGCAGTACTTC. Protein product: CSVEDEGGHYEQYF.

This clonotype was recorded many times. J is TRBJ1-6 and V is TRBV9; 12 bases align to TRBD1. Germline trimming cut 3 bases from V and 10 bases from J; bases unmatched to any gene: 8. CDR1 is SGDLS, CDR2 YYNGEE, per germline. This CDR3 comprises 16 residues. In DNA, the CDR3 is TGTGCCAGCAGCGGGGGACAGGGGGCTAACGAATCACCCCTCCACTTT. It yields the protein CASSGGQGANESPLHF.

V and J are TRBV6-2 or TRBV6-3 and TRBJ2-5, with 7 bases that match TRBD2. The CDR3 runs 16 residues. V was pared by 2 bases and J by 0 bases, with 6 bases of the junction left unmatched. In germline, CDR1 is MNHEY, CDR2 SVGEGT. The CDR3 loop is CASSYGYAGDQETQYF. In DNA form, the CDR3 reads TGTGCCAGCAGTTACGGATACGCGGGGGACCAAGAGACCCAGTACTTC.

This clonotype was counted between two and nine times. The chain joins TRBV7-9 to TRBJ1-1; D unclear. This CDR3 region has 15 residues. The ends were cut back, 5 bases at V and 1 base at J, with 14 bases in the middle. CDR1 and CDR2 from the germline V gene are SEHNR and FQNEAQ (reference sequence). The CDR3 here is CASSPYGVRNTEAFF. CDR3 nucleotide sequence: TGTGCCAGCAGCCCGTACGGGGTAAGGAACACTGAAGCTTTCTTT.

This chain uses TRBV6-2 or TRBV6-3 with TRBJ2-3, with 9 positions matching TRBD1. CDR3 length: 17 residues. Germline V gene lookup returns CDR1 MNHEY and CDR2 SVGEGT. Trimming took 5 bases from V and 4 from J; bases not matched to a gene: 13. The CDR3 is CASSAILDRGGADTQYF. As DNA, the CDR3 is TGTGCCAGCAGTGCTATCTTGGACAGGGGAGGAGCAGATACGCAGTATTTT.

This clonotype was detected a few times. The rearrangement uses TRBV20-1 and TRBJ2-1; 8 bases map to TRBD2. Unmatched junction bases numbered 8, after V lost 5 bases and J lost 2 bases. Germline V gene sequence: CDR1 DFQATT, CDR2 SNEGSKA (reference sequence). CDR3 length: 15 residues. The CDR3 nucleotides read TGCAGTGCTCCACTTAGCGGGGCCCCCTACAATGAGCAGTTCTTC. Translating it yields CSAPLSGAPYNEQFF.

This clonotype was recorded a few times. The gene calls are TRBV10-3 and TRBJ1-1, with D tentatively TRBD1 (5 bases). The ends were cut back, 6 bases at V and 0 bases at J, with 11 bases in the middle. The germline gives CDR1 ENHRY, CDR2 SYGVKD. The length of the CDR3 is 14 residues. The DNA of the CDR3 is TGTGCCATCAGGGGGACGGTCATGAACACTGAAGCTTTCTTT. Amino acids: CAIRGTVMNTEAFF.

This clonotype was recorded at least ten times. The chain links TRBV2 to TRBJ2-7; TRBD1 is a possible D gene (6 bases). The V and J ends lost 4 bases and 3 bases respectively, with 13 bases between them. Germline V gene sequence: CDR1 SNHLY, CDR2 FYNNEI. The CDR3 extends over 14 amino acids. CDR3: CASSGTDVDYEQYF. In nucleotides, the CDR3 is TGTGCCAGCAGTGGGACAGATGTTGACTACGAGCAGTACTTC.

This clonotype came up many times. The genes are TRBV5-1 and TRBJ1-6, with D unresolved. CDR1 SGHRS and CDR2 YFSETQ come from the germline V gene. The CDR3 length is 16 residues. Trimming shortened V by 5 bases and J by 0 bases, and 12 bases separated the two germline ends. For the CDR3, the DNA is TGCGCCAGCAGACCAACGCTAGGCTCCTATAATTCACCCCTCCACTTT. Its protein product is CASRPTLGSYNSPLHF.

This clonotype came up a few times. J is TRBJ2-7 and V is TRBV6-6, with no clear D. The CDR3 length is 16 residues. The germline V and J ends were trimmed by 4 bases and 3 bases, with 19 bases remaining between them. The germline V gene encodes CDR1 MNHNY and CDR2 SVGAGI (reference sequence). CDR3 DNA sequence: TGTGCCAGCAGTTCGGCCCCTCGGCAGTCGTTCTACGAGCAGTACTTC. Its protein product is CASSSAPRQSFYEQYF.

The rearrangement uses TRBV6-5 and TRBJ2-7, with TRBD2 matching over 10 bases. With V trimmed by 7 bases and J by 4 bases, 7 bases remained unmatched. This CDR3 comprises 14 residues. Germline loops: CDR1 MNHEY, CDR2 SVGAGI. The CDR3 here is CASTERGGVYEQYF. In DNA form, the CDR3 reads TGTGCCAGCACTGAGCGGGGGGGCGTATACGAGCAGTACTTC.

The V call is TRBV4-3, the J call TRBJ2-2; 8 bases agree with TRBD2. CDR1 is LGHNA and CDR2 is YSLEER in the germline V gene. The length of the CDR3 is 18 residues. V gave up 0 bases and J gave up 2 bases; unmatched junction bases: 8. CDR3 protein: CASSQEVLADINTGELFF. The CDR3 coding sequence is TGCGCCAGCAGCCAAGAAGTACTAGCGGACATTAACACCGGGGAGCTGTTTTTT.

The V and J genes are TRBV15 and TRBJ1-3; weak D call: TRBD1 (6 bases). Germline values: CDR1 LNHNV, CDR2 YYDKDF (reference sequence). The V end was cut by 0 bases, the J end by 4 bases, with 13 bases between. This CDR3 has 16 residues. The DNA of the CDR3 is TGTGCCACCAGCAGAGACAGAGGGGGTTCAGGAAACACCATATATTTT. Its protein is CATSRDRGGSGNTIYF.

This clonotype was recorded a few times. The gene calls are TRBV15 and TRBJ1-2; D gene unclear. CDR1 is LNHNV, CDR2 YYDKDF, per germline (reference sequence). Trimming removed 5 bases from V and 4 bases from J, with 14 bases in between. CDR3 length: 14 residues. The CDR3 region is CATSPTGSFYGYTF. For the CDR3, the DNA is TGTGCCACCAGCCCGACGGGATCATTCTATGGCTACACCTTC.

This sequence joins TRBV25-1 and TRBJ1-2; 8 bases match TRBD1. Germline-derived CDR1 and CDR2 are MGHDK and SYGVNS. This CDR3 is built from 16 residues. V trimming: 1 base; J trimming: 3 bases; junction bases outside the gene matches: 7. CDR3 nucleotides: TGTGCCAGCAGTGAATCCGCCGGACAGGGCCACTATGGCTACACCTTC. Protein sequence: CASSESAGQGHYGYTF.

This CDR3 reads CSARHQGAGGSPLHF. CDR3 in DNA: TGCAGTGCTAGACATCAGGGGGCCGGGGGTTCACCCCTCCACTTT. The chain recombines TRBV20-1 with TRBJ1-6, with 8 bases identical to TRBD1. V lost 2 bases to trimming and J lost 9 bases; unmatched junction nucleotides: 9. Germline V lookup: CDR1 DFQATT, CDR2 SNEGSKA (reference sequence). The CDR3 is 15 residues long.

The J gene is TRBJ2-3, the V gene TRBV24-1; D not certain. CDR1 is KGHDR, CDR2 SFDVKD, per germline. The V end was cut by 3 bases, the J end by 1 base, with 10 bases between. The CDR3 contains 15 residues. The DNA of the CDR3 is TGTGCCACCAGTGATCCCCACTCTGGCACAGATACGCAGTATTTT. Encoded protein: CATSDPHSGTDTQYF.

This clonotype was counted a few times. This chain connects TRBV5-1 to TRBJ2-3, with D perhaps given as TRBD1 or TRBD2 (5 bases each). Trimming stripped 3 bases from V and 2 bases from J, with 16 bases between. This CDR3 has 16 residues. From germline, CDR1 is SGHRS and CDR2 YFSETQ. The CDR3 nucleotides are TGCGCCAGCAGCTGGGTGGGGGATGATTCCACAGATACGCAGTATTTT. Protein sequence: CASSWVGDDSTDTQYF.

This chain links TRBV7-9 with TRBJ1-1; D may be TRBD1 (6 bases). Looked up from germline, CDR1 is SEHNR and CDR2 is FQNEAQ (reference sequence). V lost 6 bases and J lost 8, with 19 bases in between. This CDR3 contains 14 residues. In DNA, the CDR3 is TGTGCCAGCAGACCCCGGGGGCCGGAATTCGAAGCTTTCTTT. Its translation: CASRPRGPEFEAFF.

This clonotype was detected a few times. This chain uses TRBV25-1 with TRBJ2-2; 7 nucleotides line up with TRBD1. Germline CDR1 is MGHDK and CDR2 is SYGVNS. J gave up 5 bases and V 3 bases, and 6 bases lay outside the gene matches. The length of the CDR3 is 15 residues. The CDR3 is CASSDQQGLTGELFF. CDR3 in DNA: TGTGCCAGCAGTGACCAACAGGGGTTGACCGGGGAGCTGTTTTTT.

The chain employs TRBV7-2 and TRBJ2-1, with TRBD1 as a possible D gene (5 bases). Germline CDR1 is SGHTA and CDR2 is FQGNSA. This CDR3 contains 15 residues. V lost 5 bases and J lost 10, with 21 bases in between. The CDR3 DNA follows: TGTGCCAGCAGCAGGAGCCAGGGCCCAAAATCCGAGCAGTTCTTC. Encoded protein: CASSRSQGPKSEQFF.

This clonotype was observed a few times. V usage is TRBV7-2 and J usage is TRBJ1-6; TRBD1 agrees at 8 bases. This CDR3 has 12 amino acids. The V and J ends lost 2 bases and 14 bases, in that order; junction bases with no gene match: 2. Germline V gene data show CDR1 as SGHTA and CDR2 as FQGNSA. As DNA, the CDR3 is TGTGCCAGCAGCTTATCAGGGGGCACCCTCCACTTT. Its translation is CASSLSGGTLHF.